This T cell receptor beta chain was recovered during a study of T cell repertoires in cytomegalovirus infection. Overall study: CMV epitopes, recently identified HLA-C-restricted and well-studied HLA-B-restricted, were used. The public TCR beta signatures pointed to both CMV infection and matching HLA type. Whole-study results and caveats: Cumulative frequency (of public TCR beta family members) identified carriers of CMV plus the relevant HLA. CMV-specific TCR beta clonotypes restricted by HLA-C were the ones dominating the ex vivo response.

From the reads, TCRdb called clonotypes with MiXCR, one entry per CDR3 protein. The table has 250,000 to 300,000 distinct CDR3 sequences, 22% seen once. CDR1 is MNHNS, CDR2 SASEGT, per germline. V lost 5 bases and J lost 7, with 11 bases in between. This CDR3 is built from 12 residues. There are a few counts of this clonotype. Its matching antigen is unknown. Here the sequenced sample was cultured PBMCs, taken from culture after CMV antigen stimulation. The clonotype was recovered from a human donor in good health (CMV status not recorded). Some clones in this sample may be carry-over from other donors' samples. The V gene is TRBV6-1, the J gene TRBJ2-5; D gene unclear. This CDR3 reads CASSYRAGTQYF. DNA of the CDR3: TGTGCCAGCAGTTACCGGGCCGGGACCCAGTACTTC.